This passage covers 3 T cell receptor beta chains from one sample sequenced in a study of cytomegalovirus exposure and HLA in healthy donors. Primers included in the PCR were 60 Vbeta and 13 Jbeta primers. TCRdb keeps only in-frame clones here, not all; method: immunoSEQ multiplex PCR. The sample carries tens of thousands of clones, around 70% recorded once. Material: PBMCs. The receptors come from a woman aged 25 to 39 in good health and CMV-seronegative.

The CDR3 DNA is TGTGCCAGCACCCCGGGACAGGGTCCTTACACTGAAGCTTTCTTT. It is translated as CASTPGQGPYTEAFF. The chain links TRBV11-2 to TRBJ1-1; 9 positions match TRBD1. The germline gives CDR1 SGHAT, CDR2 FQNNGV. V dropped 7 bases and J dropped 3; count of bases not matched to a gene: 9. The CDR3 covers 15 residues.

This chain links TRBV5-5 with TRBJ1-5; D is uncertain. The CDR3 is made up of 14 amino acids. The germline gives CDR1 SGHKS, CDR2 YYEKEE (reference sequence). Trimming took 0 bases from V and 0 from J, leaving 4 bases between them. The DNA for the CDR3 is TGTGCCAGCAGCTTGGCCAATAGCAATCAGCCCCAGCATTTT. Translated, it gives CASSLANSNQPQHF.

This clone was observed a handful of times. The chain recombines TRBV29-1 with TRBJ2-3, with 10 bases aligning to TRBD1. Germline CDR1 is SQVTM and CDR2 is ANQGSEA. CDR3 length equals 14 residues. The V and J ends lost 4 bases and 2 bases, in that order; junction bases with no gene match: 3. Here the CDR3 reads CSVAGTGDTDTQYF. DNA of the CDR3: TGCAGCGTTGCCGGGACAGGGGACACAGATACGCAGTATTTT.